This T cell receptor (beta chain) was obtained from a study of cytomegalovirus exposure and HLA in healthy donors (dated by TCRdb to about 2017). Background for the entire study: The 700 or so repertoires of the first cohort and the 95 to 150 validation repertoires were produced on the same platform, according to a later analysis. The aim of the study was to test whether cataloging public T cell receptors could identify signatures of past pathogen exposure. In addition to the first cohort of about 650 subjects, a separate validation cohort of over 90 different subjects was used. To predict cytomegalovirus infection status, the study brought together high-throughput TCR immunosequencing, statistical association of individual TCRs with disease status, and machine learning. Beyond this particular receptor, the publication reports: A total of 150 to 200 TCR beta chains were listed by the study as associated with cytomegalovirus. Subsequent analysis determined that TCRs grouped into clusters in the first cohort also showed a tendency toward co-occurrence across the 90 to 150 validation repertoires, and approximately 93% of cluster scores exceeded 0. The authors suggested that the approach could potentially be generalized to other disease states and immunological phenotypes. Cytomegalovirus status was reported to be diagnosed by the classifier with high specificity and sensitivity in both the original and validation cohorts. A few of the identified cytomegalovirus-associated TCR beta chains were confirmed in vitro to be specific for cytomegalovirus antigens. While some public TCRs were present in many individuals, most TCR sequences turned up only very rarely across donors. A later analysis lacked HLA typing for the validation cohort, so it scored co-occurrence in that cohort across all 110 or so repertoires.

Libraries were constructed by the immunoSEQ multiplex PCR assay. Per the source publication's procedure: A statistical classification framework was built to diagnose cytomegalovirus status from the catalog of TCR beta chain sequences. TCRdb's version of the immuneACCESS table is confined to in-frame rearrangements and falls short of the full clone set. An unresolved V gene accounts for under half of the shortfall where checked; the remainder is of unknown origin. That table supplies the V and J calls and clone size; D and trimming were determined from the DNA. The sample table contains more than 95,000 clones; only one count was recorded for about 91% of them. The ten largest clones add up to about 1.8% of the sample. V was cut back by 0 bases and J by 8 bases, leaving a gap of 11 bases between them. The germline V gene encodes CDR1 LGHNA and CDR2 YSLEER. Inclusive of the bounding cysteine and phenylalanine, the CDR3 is 14 residues long. Only the CDR3 portion is preserved as DNA: 42 bases, with reading frame beginning at the first base.

The donors were included in the validation cohort of some 120 subjects, a group kept apart from the roughly 700-subject first cohort. On this clone: The antigen it recognizes is unknown. Qualities for individual bases were not recorded, and no much larger clone is one base off.

The rearrangement combines TRBV4-3 with TRBJ1-3, with an unclear D gene assignment. The TCR was taken from a man aged 18 to 29 in good health and CMV-seronegative. The sequencing input was PBMCs. The nucleotide sequence reads as follows: TGCGCCAGCAGCCAAGAGAGACGGGGAGACACCATATATTTT. The resulting protein is CASSQERRGDTIYF.